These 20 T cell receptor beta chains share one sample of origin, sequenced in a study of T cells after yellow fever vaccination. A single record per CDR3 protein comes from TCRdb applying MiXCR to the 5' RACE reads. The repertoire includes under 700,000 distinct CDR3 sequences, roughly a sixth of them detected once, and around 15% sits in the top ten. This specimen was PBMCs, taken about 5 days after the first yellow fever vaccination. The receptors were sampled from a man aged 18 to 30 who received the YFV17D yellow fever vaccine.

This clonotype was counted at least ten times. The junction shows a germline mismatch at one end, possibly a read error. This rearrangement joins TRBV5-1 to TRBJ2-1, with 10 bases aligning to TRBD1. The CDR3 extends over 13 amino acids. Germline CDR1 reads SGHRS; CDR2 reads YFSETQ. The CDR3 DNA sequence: TGTGCCAGCAGTCTGGGACAGGGGAATGAGCAGTTCTTC. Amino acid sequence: CASSLGQGNEQFF.

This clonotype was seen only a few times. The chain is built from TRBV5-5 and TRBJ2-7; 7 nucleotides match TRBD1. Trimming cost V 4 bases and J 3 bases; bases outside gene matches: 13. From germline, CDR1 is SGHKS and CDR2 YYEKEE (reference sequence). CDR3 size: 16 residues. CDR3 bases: TGTGCCAGCAGCACACCATTGACAGGGACCATCTACGAGCAGTACTTC. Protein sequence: CASSTPLTGTIYEQYF.

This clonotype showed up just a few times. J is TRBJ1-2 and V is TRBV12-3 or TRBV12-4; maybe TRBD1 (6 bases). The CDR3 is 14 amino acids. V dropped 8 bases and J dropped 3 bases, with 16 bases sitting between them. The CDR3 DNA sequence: TGTGCCAGCTTGCAAGGGGGTCTGGACTATGGCTACACCTTC. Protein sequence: CASLQGGLDYGYTF.

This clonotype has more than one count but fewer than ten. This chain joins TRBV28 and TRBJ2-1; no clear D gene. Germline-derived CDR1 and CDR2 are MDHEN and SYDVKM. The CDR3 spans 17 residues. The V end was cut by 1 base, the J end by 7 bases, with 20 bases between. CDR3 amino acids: CASSLLEGWLRKNEQFF. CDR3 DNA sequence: TGTGCCAGCAGTTTATTGGAAGGGTGGTTACGGAAAAATGAGCAGTTCTTC. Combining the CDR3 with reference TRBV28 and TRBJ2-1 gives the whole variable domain DVKVTQSSRYLVKRTGEKVFLECVQDMDHENMFWYRQDPGLGLRLIYFSYDVKMKEKGDIPEGYSVSREKKERFSLILESASTNQTSMYLCASSLLEGWLRKNEQFFGPGTRLTVL.

The CDR3 DNA reads TGTGCCAGCACGAGGGCCGAGGGTTCACCCCTCCACTTT. Its translation: CASTRAEGSPLHF. The chain combines TRBV9 with TRBJ1-6; D remains ambiguous. The CDR3 totals 13 residues. V was clipped by 6 bases and J by 9 bases, with 13 bases between them. Germline assignment: CDR1 SGDLS and CDR2 YYNGEE. Full variable domain (remainder filled in from reference TRBV9 and TRBJ1-6): DSGVTQTPKHLITATGQRVTLRCSPRSGDLSVYWYQQSLDQGLQFLIQYYNGEERAKGNILERFSAQQFPDLHSELNLSSLELGDSALYFCASTRAEGSPLHFGNGTRLTVT.

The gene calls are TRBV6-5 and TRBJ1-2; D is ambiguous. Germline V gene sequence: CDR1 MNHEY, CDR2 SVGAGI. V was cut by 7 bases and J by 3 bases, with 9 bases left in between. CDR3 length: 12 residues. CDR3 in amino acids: CASTDGYYGYTF. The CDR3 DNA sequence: TGTGCCAGCACCGACGGATACTATGGCTACACCTTC.

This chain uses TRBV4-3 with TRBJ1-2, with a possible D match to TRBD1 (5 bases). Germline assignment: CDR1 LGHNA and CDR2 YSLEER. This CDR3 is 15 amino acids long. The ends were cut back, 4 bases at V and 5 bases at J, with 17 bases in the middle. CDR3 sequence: CASSPTRGVGYGYTF. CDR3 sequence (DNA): TGCGCCAGCAGCCCCACTCGGGGGGTAGGGTATGGCTACACCTTC.

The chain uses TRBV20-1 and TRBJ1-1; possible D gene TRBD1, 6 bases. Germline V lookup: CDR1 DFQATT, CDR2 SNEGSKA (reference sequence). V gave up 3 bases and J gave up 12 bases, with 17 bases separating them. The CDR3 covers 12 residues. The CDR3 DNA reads TGCAGTGCTAGCGGGCTCCGACAGGAAACTTTCTTT. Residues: CSASGLRQETFF.

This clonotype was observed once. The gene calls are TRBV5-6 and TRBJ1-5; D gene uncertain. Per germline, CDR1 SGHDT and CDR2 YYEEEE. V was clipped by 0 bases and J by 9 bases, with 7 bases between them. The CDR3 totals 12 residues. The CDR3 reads CASSLGAAPQHF. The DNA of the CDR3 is TGTGCCAGCAGCTTGGGTGCTGCGCCCCAGCATTTT.

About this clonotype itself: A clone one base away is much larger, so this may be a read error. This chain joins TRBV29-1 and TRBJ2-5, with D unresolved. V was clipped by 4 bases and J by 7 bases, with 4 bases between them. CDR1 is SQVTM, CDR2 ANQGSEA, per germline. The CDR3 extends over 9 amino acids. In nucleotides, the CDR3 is TGCAGCGTTGGGGGGACCCAGTACTTC. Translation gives CSVGGTQYF.

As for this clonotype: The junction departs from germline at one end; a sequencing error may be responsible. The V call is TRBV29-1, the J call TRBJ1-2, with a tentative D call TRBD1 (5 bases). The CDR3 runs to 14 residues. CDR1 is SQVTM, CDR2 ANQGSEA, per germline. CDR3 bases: TGCAGCGTCCGGGGGGAGGAGACCAACTATAGCTACACCTTC. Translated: CSVRGEETNYSYTF.

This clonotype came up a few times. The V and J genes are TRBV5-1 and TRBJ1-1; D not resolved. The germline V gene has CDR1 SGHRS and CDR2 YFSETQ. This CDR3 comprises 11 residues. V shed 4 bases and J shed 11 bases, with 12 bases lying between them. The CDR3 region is CASSEGDVAFF. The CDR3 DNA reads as TGCGCCAGCAGCGAGGGAGACGTGGCTTTCTTT. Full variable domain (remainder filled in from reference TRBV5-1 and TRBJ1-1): KAGVTQTPRYLIKTRGQQVTLSCSPISGHRSVSWYQQTPGQGLQFLFEYFSETQRNKGNFPGRFSGRQFSNSRSEMNVSTLELGDSALYLCASSEGDVAFFGQGTRLTVV.

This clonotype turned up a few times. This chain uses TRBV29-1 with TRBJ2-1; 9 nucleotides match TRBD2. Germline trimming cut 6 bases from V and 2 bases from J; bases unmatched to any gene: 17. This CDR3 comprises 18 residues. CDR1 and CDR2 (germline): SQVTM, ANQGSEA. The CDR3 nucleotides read TGCAGCGTAAAGACTCCAGGCGGCCTAGCGGGGACCTACAATGAGCAGTTCTTC. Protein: CSVKTPGGLAGTYNEQFF.

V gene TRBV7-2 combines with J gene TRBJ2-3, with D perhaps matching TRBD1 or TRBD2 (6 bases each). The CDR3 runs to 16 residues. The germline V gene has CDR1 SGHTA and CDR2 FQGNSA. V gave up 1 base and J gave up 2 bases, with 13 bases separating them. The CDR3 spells CASSLDCGDNTDTQYF. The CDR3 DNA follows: TGTGCCAGCAGCTTAGACTGCGGGGACAACACAGATACGCAGTATTTT.

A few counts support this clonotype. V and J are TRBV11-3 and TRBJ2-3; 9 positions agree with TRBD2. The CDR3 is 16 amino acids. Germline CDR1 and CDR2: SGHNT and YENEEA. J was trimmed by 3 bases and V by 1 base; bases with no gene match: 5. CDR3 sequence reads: CASSLGGGRETDTQYF. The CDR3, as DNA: TGTGCCAGCAGCTTAGGTGGCGGGAGGGAGACAGATACGCAGTATTTT.

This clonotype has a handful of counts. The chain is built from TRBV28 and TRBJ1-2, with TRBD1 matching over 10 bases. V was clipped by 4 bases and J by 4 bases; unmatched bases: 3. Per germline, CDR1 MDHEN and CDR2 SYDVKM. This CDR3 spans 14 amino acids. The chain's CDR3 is CASSSGQGSYGYTF. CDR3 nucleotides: TGTGCCAGCAGTTCGGGACAGGGGTCCTATGGCTACACCTTC.

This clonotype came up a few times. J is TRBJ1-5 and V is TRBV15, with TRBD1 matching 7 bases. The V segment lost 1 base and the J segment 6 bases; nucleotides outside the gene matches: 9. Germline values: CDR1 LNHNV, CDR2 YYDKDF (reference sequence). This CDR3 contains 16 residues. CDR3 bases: TGTGCCACCAGCAGAGTTGGAACAGGGGATCGTCAGCCCCAGCATTTT. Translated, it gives CATSRVGTGDRQPQHF.

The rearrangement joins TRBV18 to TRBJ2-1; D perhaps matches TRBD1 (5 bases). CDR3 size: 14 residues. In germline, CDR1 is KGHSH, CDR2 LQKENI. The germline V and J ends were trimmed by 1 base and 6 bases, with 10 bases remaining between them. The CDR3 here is CASSPQGPSNEQFF. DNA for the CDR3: TGTGCCAGCTCACCACAGGGGCCTTCCAATGAGCAGTTCTTC.

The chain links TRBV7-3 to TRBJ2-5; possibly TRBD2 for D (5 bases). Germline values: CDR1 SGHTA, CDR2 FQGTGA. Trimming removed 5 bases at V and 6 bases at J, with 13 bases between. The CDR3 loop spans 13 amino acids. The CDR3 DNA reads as TGTGCCAGCAGCCCCCGGTCCGGGAAGACCCAGTACTTC. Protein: CASSPRSGKTQYF.

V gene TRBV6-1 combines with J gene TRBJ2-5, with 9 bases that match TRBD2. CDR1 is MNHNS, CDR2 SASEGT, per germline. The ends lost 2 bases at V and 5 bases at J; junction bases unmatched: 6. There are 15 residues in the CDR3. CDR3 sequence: CASSERRGGLETQYF. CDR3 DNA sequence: TGTGCCAGCAGTGAAAGGCGGGGGGGCCTTGAGACCCAGTACTTC.